This T cell receptor beta chain was retrieved from a study of blood T cell repertoires in COVID-19. V lost 4 bases and J lost 0; bases outside the gene matches: 11. Looked up from germline, CDR1 is SGHRS and CDR2 is YFSETQ. The CDR3 is made up of 17 amino acids. Profiling relied on immunoSEQ multiplex PCR, and the TCRdb table lists in-frame clones only, not all of them. The sample records over 100,000 clones, about 89% being singletons. The specimen sequenced was peripheral blood. This receptor was obtained from a man aged 40-49 years with acute or convalescent COVID-19. This chain connects TRBV5-1 to TRBJ1-1, with 8 bases identical to TRBD1. CDR3 DNA: TGCGCCAGCAGCGCCGCCGGGACAGGTATCATGAACACTGAAGCTTTCTTT. It specifies CASSAAGTGIMNTEAFF.